The source of this T cell receptor beta chain is a study of shared clonotypes between healthy human individuals. The CDR3 sequence is 19 residues long. Trimming cost V 1 base and J 2 bases; bases outside gene matches: 13. Germline V gene lookup returns CDR1 MGHRA and CDR2 YSYEKL. Profiled with immunoSEQ multiplex PCR; TCRdb holds only in-frame clones, not every one. In the table there are around 1.9 million clones, about 94% of which are singletons. As concerns this clone: Its antigen remains unknown.

CD8 cells classed as naive were CD45RO-negative and positively selected for CCR7, excluding terminally differentiated effector memory CD45RA+ cells. Study conclusions and caveats: Estimated richness values were generally larger in naive subsets than in memory subsets.

This chain links TRBV4-1 with TRBJ2-1; TRBD2 aligns across 8 bases. The specimen was naive CD8+ T cells from PBMCs. The receptor was isolated from a man aged 18 to 29 in good health. Some clones in this sample may be carry-over from other donors' samples. The CDR3 DNA follows: TGCGCCAGCAGCCAAGTACAACGGGAGGGCCTCGTCCCCTACAATGAGCAGTTCTTC. Amino acid sequence: CASSQVQREGLVPYNEQFF.